These T cell receptor beta chains were read from a single sample in a study of PD-L1 blockade in urothelial cancer. Produced via immunoSEQ multiplex PCR; TCRdb's table is partial and in-frame only. The sample shows just under 50,000 clones, around 84% of them seen only once. Sequences were derived from PBMCs, sampled around atezolizumab (anti-PD-L1) treatment. The receptors stem from a man between 65 and 79 years old with urothelial cancer. CDR3s include the opening cysteine and the closing phenylalanine or tryptophan. The D gene is left open where the match is weak. Rows may omit the clone size; those that give it use once, few, many or a size class.

j_gene | v_gene | abundance | d_gene | CDR3nt | CDR3aa
TRBJ2-7 | TRBV5-1 | NA | TRBD2 | TGCGCCAGCAGCTCGGGACTAGCGGGCTCCTACGAGCAGTACTTC | CASSSGLAGSYEQYF
TRBJ1-5 | TRBV25-1 | NA | NA | TGTGCCAGCAGTGAAGGAGGGACCCAGCATTTT | CASSEGGTQHF
TRBJ1-2 | TRBV6-1 | NA | NA | TGTGCCAGCAGTGAAGTGAGAGGGAACTATGGCTACACCTTC | CASSEVRGNYGYTF
TRBJ2-1 | TRBV28 | NA | TRBD2 | TGTGCCAGCAGTTTGTCGGGGGGGGAGGGAAATGAGCAGTTCTTC | CASSLSGGEGNEQFF
TRBJ1-4 | TRBV6-6 | NA | TRBD1 | TGTGCCAGCAGTTCAGACAGGGTGTACGAAAAACTGTTTTTT | CASSSDRVYEKLFF
TRBJ2-3 | TRBV5-1 | NA | TRBD1 | TGCGCCAGCCGCCGGACAGGGGGATCAGATACGCAGTATTTT | CASRRTGGSDTQYF
TRBJ2-7 | TRBV5-1 | once | TRBD2 | TGCGCCAGCAGCTCCGACGGACTAGCGTCTTTGCACGAGCAGTACTTC | CASSSDGLASLHEQYF
TRBJ1-1 | TRBV7-2 | NA | NA | TGTGCCAGCAGCCCTAGACAAATTACAGCGGAGAACACTGAAGCTTTCTTT | CASSPRQITAENTEAFF
TRBJ2-7 | TRBV27 | NA | NA | TGTGCCAGCAGTTTTGATAAGGGGCAGGGGCGGGGAGGGTTATCAGTCTACGAGCAGTACTTC | CASSFDKGQGRGGLSVYEQYF
TRBJ2-3 | TRBV28 | NA | TRBD1 | TGTGCCAGCTTGTCGGGACAGAGCACAGATACGCAGTATTTT | CASLSGQSTDTQYF
TRBJ2-7 | TRBV5-6 | NA | NA | TGTGCCAGCAGCGGACTTAATGATCGCTACGAGCAGTACTTC | CASSGLNDRYEQYF
TRBJ2-7 | TRBV5-4 | NA | TRBD2 | TGTGCCAGCACGAATGGGGGGGGAGGGCCCTACGAGCAGTACTTC | CASTNGGGGPYEQYF
TRBJ2-4 | TRBV30 | NA | TRBD2 | TGTGCCTGGAGTCCCGGGGGGGCTTTTGGTCAGTACTTC | CAWSPGGAFGQYF
TRBJ1-4 | TRBV4-3 | NA | TRBD1 | TGCGCCAGCAGCCAAGATCGGGACAGGGCTGAAAAACTGTTTTTT | CASSQDRDRAEKLFF
TRBJ2-7 | TRBV7-9 | once | NA | TGTGCCAGCAGCTACCAAGGAGGGTCCTACGAGCAGTACTTC | CASSYQGGSYEQYF
TRBJ2-5 | TRBV5-6 | NA | NA | TGTGCCAGCAGTCATGAGGACCAAGAGACCCAGTACTTC | CASSHEDQETQYF
TRBJ2-7 | TRBV7-2 | NA | TRBD2 | TGTGCCAGCAGCTTAGTCGGGGGGGACGAGCAGTACTTC | CASSLVGGDEQYF
TRBJ1-2 | TRBV6-4 | NA | TRBD1 | TGTGCCAGCAGCGCCGGACAGGGAAACTATGGCTACACCTTC | CASSAGQGNYGYTF
TRBJ2-1 | TRBV15 | once | NA | TGTGCCACCAGCGTCCCCGGGTTAGCGGTTTACAATGAGCAGTTCTTC | CATSVPGLAVYNEQFF
TRBJ2-1 | TRBV4-3 | many | TRBD2 | TGCGCCAGCAGCCAAGATGCCAGCGGGGAATACAATGAGCAGTTCTTC | CASSQDASGEYNEQFF
TRBJ2-1 | TRBV7-2 | NA | TRBD2 | TGTGCCAGCAGCTCCGGACTCCAGCGGGGGGGCCGATGGGACAATGAGCAGTTCTTC | CASSSGLQRGGRWDNEQFF
TRBJ2-1 | TRBV4-3 | NA | TRBD2 | TGCGCCAGCAGCGCGAAGCGGGAGAGAGGCAATGAGCAGTTCTTC | CASSAKRERGNEQFF
TRBJ2-3 | TRBV28 | NA | NA | TGTGCCAGCAGTTCCGAGGGTAGGCAGTATTTT | CASSSEGRQYF
TRBJ2-7 | TRBV6-6 | NA | NA | TGTGCCAGCAGCCCCAGACAGATACCCTACGAGCAGTACTTC | CASSPRQIPYEQYF
TRBJ2-1 | TRBV5-4 | NA | TRBD2 | TGTGCCAGCAGCCTTGGGTCGGGAGGGAGGATTGGTGAGCAGTTCTTC | CASSLGSGGRIGEQFF
TRBJ1-5 | TRBV28 | NA | NA | TGTGCCAGCAGTCCTAGGATGCGGCCCCAGCATTTT | CASSPRMRPQHF
TRBJ1-1 | TRBV6-1 | NA | NA | TGTGCCAGCAGTGAGGCGGTGACAGCTTTCTTT | CASSEAVTAFF
TRBJ1-3 | TRBV7-3 | NA | NA | TGTGCCAGCAGCTTAGCGAGGGCAGGGGCAAACTCTGGAAACACCATATATTTT | CASSLARAGANSGNTIYF
TRBJ2-2 | TRBV7-6 | NA | NA | TGTGCCAGCAGCTTAGCACGAGGCCAGCTGTTTTTT | CASSLARGQLFF
TRBJ1-6 | TRBV5-1 | NA | TRBD1 | TGCGCCAGCAGCCAATGGACAGGGGATAATTCACCCCTCCACTTT | CASSQWTGDNSPLHF
TRBJ2-3 | TRBV28 | NA | TRBD2 | TGTGCCAGCAGCGGGACTACCGGGATCGCAGATACGCAGTATTTT | CASSGTTGIADTQYF
TRBJ1-5 | TRBV7-2 | few | TRBD1 | TGTGCCAGCAGCTTAGAGGGGGCTAGCGGCAATCAGCCCCAGCATTTT | CASSLEGASGNQPQHF
TRBJ1-5 | TRBV18 | few | NA | TGTGCCAGCTCATCAGCCCAGGGCAAGGATCAGCCCCAGCATTTT | CASSSAQGKDQPQHF
TRBJ2-3 | TRBV9 | NA | NA | TGTGCCAGCGGGAGTCGGACAGATACGCAGTATTTT | CASGSRTDTQYF
TRBJ1-1 | TRBV18 | NA | NA | TGTGCCAGCTCATTCACAGTCAACACTGAAGCTTTCTTT | CASSFTVNTEAFF
TRBJ1-4 | TRBV28 | NA | NA | TGTGCCAGCAGTTTCGGCGCAGGTCACGAAAAACTGTTTTTT | CASSFGAGHEKLFF
TRBJ1-1 | TRBV28 | NA | NA | TGTGCCAGCCGCCCCAGGGGCACTGAAGCTTTCTTT | CASRPRGTEAFF
TRBJ2-1 | TRBV5-1 | NA | TRBD1 | TGCGCCAGCAGCTCCCGGGACAGGGGTGGGCCCTACAATGAGCAGTTCTTC | CASSSRDRGGPYNEQFF
TRBJ2-1 | TRBV7-3 | NA | NA | TGTGCCAGCAGCTCACCCACCCTGGGGGCGGAGCAGTTCTTC | CASSSPTLGAEQFF
TRBJ1-4 | TRBV5-4 | once | NA | TGTGCCAGCAGCTCCCAGGGTGGCGAAAAACTGTTTTTT | CASSSQGGEKLFF
TRBJ2-7 | TRBV2 | few | NA | TGTGCCAGCGAATCAGAGGGGGTGCCCTACGAGCAGTACTTC | CASESEGVPYEQYF
TRBJ2-7 | TRBV7-2 | NA | NA | TGTGCCAGCAGCTTAGGAGTTAACTACGAGCAGTACTTC | CASSLGVNYEQYF
TRBJ1-3 | TRBV5-6 | NA | NA | TGTGCCAGCAGCTTATCAGCGATCTCTGGAAACACCATATATTTT | CASSLSAISGNTIYF
TRBJ1-4 | TRBV7-3 | NA | NA | TGTGCCAGCAGCTTATCACGGTTCAATGAAAAACTGTTTTTT | CASSLSRFNEKLFF
TRBJ1-2 | TRBV7-2 | NA | TRBD1 | TGTGCCAGCAGCCCTCGGGACAGGGCCGTTGGCTACACCTTC | CASSPRDRAVGYTF